These 23 T cell receptor beta chains were sequenced from one sample in a study of T cells in Graves' hyperthyroidism and ophthalmopathy. RNA transcripts served as the template for amplifying TCR beta CDR3 regions. First-round RT-PCR with HTBI primers amplified the TCR CDR3 region. MiXCR, run by TCRdb on the multiplex PCR reads, gives a single entry per CDR3 protein. The sample lists 350,000 to 400,000 distinct CDR3 sequences, approximately 15% occurring once. Sequenced material: blood. All receptors come from a woman aged 55-69 years with Graves' hyperthyroidism.

As for this clonotype: The junction differs from germline at one of its ends, possibly a read error. The chain joins TRBV27 to TRBJ1-3; 7 bases are a match to TRBD1. Germline V gene lookup returns CDR1 MNHEY and CDR2 SMNVEV (reference sequence). This CDR3 has 14 residues. The CDR3 region is CASSLTGAGNAIYF. CDR3 sequence (DNA): TGTGCCAGCAGCCTAACAGGGGCTGGAAACGCCATATATTTT.

The chain links TRBV20-1 to TRBJ1-5; D is unresolved. Germline assignment: CDR1 DFQATT and CDR2 SNEGSKA (reference sequence). The CDR3 contains 12 residues. The germline V and J ends were trimmed by 3 bases and 0 bases, with 3 bases remaining between them. Here the CDR3 DNA reads TGCAGTGCTAGGGGTAGCAATCAGCCCCAGCATTTT. Translation gives CSARGSNQPQHF.

In this sample, this clonotype turned up a few times. The chain carries TRBV6-4 and TRBJ2-3; unclear D gene. Germline V gives CDR1 MRHNA, CDR2 SNTAGT. Trimming pared 6 bases from V and 0 bases from J, leaving 13 bases between. The CDR3 contains 15 residues. CDR3 sequence reads: CASSRRTSSTDTQYF. The CDR3 DNA follows: TGTGCCAGCAGCCGGCGTACATCTAGCACAGATACGCAGTATTTT.

The chain carries TRBV10-3 and TRBJ2-2, with D possibly matching TRBD2 (6 bases). V lost 3 bases and J 6 bases, leaving 11 bases between the germline ends. CDR1 ENHRY and CDR2 SYGVKD come from the germline V gene. The CDR3 runs to 14 residues. CDR3 nucleotides: TGTGCCATCAGTGAATATCGGGACTCCGGGGAGCTGTTTTTT. Translation: CAISEYRDSGELFF.

The sample holds many counts of this clonotype. This chain uses TRBV28 with TRBJ1-4, with TRBD1 matching over 7 bases. The V gene's germline CDR1 is MDHEN and CDR2 SYDVKM. The CDR3 spans 15 residues. J gave up 3 bases and V 6 bases, and 7 bases lay outside the gene matches. The CDR3 nucleotides are TGTGCCAGCAGGCGACAGGGCAGGGCTAATGAAAAACTGTTTTTT. Residues: CASRRQGRANEKLFF.

This chain connects TRBV19 to TRBJ2-2; TRBD1 or TRBD2 may be the D gene (5 bases each). Germline assignment: CDR1 LNHDA and CDR2 SQIVND (reference sequence). This CDR3 comprises 13 residues. With 8 bases removed from V and 3 bases from J, the gap between germline ends came to 10 bases. CDR3 nucleotides: TGTGCCAGTCACTGGGGGTACACCGGGGAGCTGTTTTTT. This encodes CASHWGYTGELFF.

This clonotype was counted ten times or more. The rearrangement joins TRBV6-1 to TRBJ2-1; 13 nucleotides agree with TRBD2. CDR1 and CDR2 (germline): MNHNS, SASEGT. The CDR3 has 15 amino acids. V lost 6 bases and J lost 7; bases outside the gene matches: 6. The CDR3 DNA reads TGTGCCAGCAGACTTCGACTAGCGGGAGGAAATGAGCAGTTCTTC. Protein: CASRLRLAGGNEQFF.

This clonotype has at least ten counts. The V and J genes are TRBV11-3 and TRBJ2-1; 8 nucleotides align to TRBD2. Germline CDR1 and CDR2: SGHNT and YENEEA. Losses at the gene ends were 3 bases for V and 8 bases for J; bases not matched to a gene: 15. CDR3 length equals 17 residues. The CDR3 sequence: CASSLTNTGTSRYEQFF. In nucleotides, the CDR3 is TGTGCCAGCAGCTTGACGAACACCGGGACTAGTAGGTATGAGCAGTTCTTC. Full variable domain (rest looked up from reference TRBV11-3 and TRBJ2-1): EAGVVQSPRYKIIEKKQPVAFWCNPISGHNTLYWYLQNLGQGPELLIRYENEEAVDDSQLPKDRFSAERLKGVDSTLKIQPAELGDSAVYLCASSLTNTGTSRYEQFFGPGTRLTVL.

This clonotype was detected many times. This CDR3 reads CASSRPGSGILVDTQYF. DNA for the CDR3: TGTGCCAGCAGCCGCCCGGGTAGCGGGATCCTCGTAGATACGCAGTATTTT. The rearrangement uses TRBV7-2 and TRBJ2-3, with 8 positions matching TRBD2. The germline gives CDR1 SGHTA, CDR2 FQGNSA. Trimming took 5 bases from V and 5 from J; bases not matched to a gene: 15. This CDR3 is built from 17 residues.

This clonotype was observed many times. The gene calls are TRBV6-1 and TRBJ2-1, with 7 bases that match TRBD2. V shed 8 bases and J 8 bases; nucleotides not matched to a gene: 21. Germline V gene sequence: CDR1 MNHNS, CDR2 SASEGT. The CDR3 covers 17 residues. Written as DNA, the CDR3 is TGTGCCAGCCCCCCGGTCTGGGCGGGAGACGTGGTCGATGAGCAGTTCTTC. Protein: CASPPVWAGDVVDEQFF.

This clonotype was detected many times. Here the CDR3 DNA reads TGTGCCAGCAGCTTAGCCAGGGGAGAGACCCAGTACTTC. Translating gives CASSLARGETQYF. V and J are TRBV7-3 and TRBJ2-5, with D perhaps matching TRBD1 (6 bases). This CDR3 region has 13 residues. Germline V gives CDR1 SGHTA, CDR2 FQGTGA. V was pared by 2 bases and J by 4 bases, with 8 bases between. Using reference TRBV7-3 and TRBJ2-5 for the parts outside the CDR3, the full variable domain is GAGVSQTPSNKVTEKGKYVELRCDPISGHTALYWYRQSLGQGPEFLIYFQGTGAADDSGLPNDRFFAVRPEGSVSTLKIQRTERGDSAVYLCASSLARGETQYFGPGTRLLVL.

There are many counts of this clonotype. The chain couples TRBV18 to TRBJ2-7; 8 bases are a match to TRBD2. This CDR3 has 14 amino acids. Trimming removed 8 bases from V and 0 bases from J; junction bases left unmatched: 6. Germline CDR1 is KGHSH and CDR2 is LQKENI. This CDR3 reads CASALGTSSYEQYF. CDR3 DNA: TGTGCCAGCGCCCTCGGGACTAGCTCCTACGAGCAGTACTTC.

The chain couples TRBV7-2 to TRBJ2-1; 7 bases agree with TRBD1. This CDR3 spans 16 amino acids. Trimming at V came to 3 bases and at J to 4 bases, leaving 9 bases not matched to a gene. Per germline, CDR1 SGHTA and CDR2 FQGNSA. The CDR3 sequence is CASSFMMGQPYNEQFF. Written as DNA, the CDR3 is TGTGCCAGCAGCTTCATGATGGGACAGCCTTACAATGAGCAGTTCTTC.

This clonotype has ten or more counts. The J gene is TRBJ1-3, the V gene TRBV30; D is ambiguous. The CDR3 is 14 residues long. Germline CDR1 GTSNPN, CDR2 SVGIG (reference sequence). Trimming shortened V by 3 bases and J by 1 base, and 10 bases separated the two germline ends. CDR3 sequence: CAWRGPPSGNTIYF. The CDR3 region has the DNA TGTGCCTGGAGGGGCCCGCCGTCTGGAAACACCATATATTTT.

This clonotype was counted ten times or more. The chain couples TRBV12-3 or TRBV12-4 to TRBJ1-5; D may be TRBD1 (5 bases). The CDR3 loop spans 16 amino acids. V dropped 6 bases and J dropped 7 bases, with 22 bases sitting between them. The CDR3 bases are TGTGCCAGCAGCCAAACGGGACCCTCCTGGGGACAGCCCCAGCATTTT. Protein sequence: CASSQTGPSWGQPQHF.

The sample holds many counts of this clonotype. The chain combines TRBV20-1 with TRBJ2-7; TRBD1 aligns across 9 bases. Germline CDR1 is DFQATT and CDR2 is SNEGSKA (reference sequence). There are 15 residues in the CDR3. V shed 6 bases and J 0 bases; nucleotides not matched to a gene: 9. The CDR3 coding sequence is TGCAGTGCACAACCGGGACAGGGCCCCTCCTACGAGCAGTACTTC. It yields the protein CSAQPGQGPSYEQYF.

This clonotype showed up many times. The V call is TRBV6-1, the J call TRBJ1-1; D is uncertain. This CDR3 is built from 15 residues. Trimming left V 5 bases short and J 1 base short, with 14 bases between. Germline V gives CDR1 MNHNS, CDR2 SASEGT. The CDR3 DNA reads TGTGCCAGCAGTCGGCATCTGGTTTGGAACACTGAAGCTTTCTTT. Its protein is CASSRHLVWNTEAFF.

The V and J genes are TRBV29-1 and TRBJ2-6; unclear D gene. The V end was cut by 6 bases, the J end by 1 base, with 13 bases between. The CDR3 length is 15 residues. Germline-derived CDR1 and CDR2 are SQVTM and ANQGSEA. The CDR3 DNA sequence: TGCAGCGTCCGAAGGAGAGGATCTGGGGCCAACGTCCTGACTTTC. Encoded protein: CSVRRRGSGANVLTF.

The V and J genes are TRBV5-1 and TRBJ2-7; 8 positions agree with TRBD1. V shed 4 bases and J 7 bases; nucleotides not matched to a gene: 7. The CDR3 is made up of 13 amino acids. CDR1 and CDR2 (germline): SGHRS, YFSETQ. CDR3: CASSTGQVREQYF. DNA for the CDR3: TGCGCCAGCAGCACGGGACAGGTGCGGGAGCAGTACTTC.

This clonotype was seen at least ten times. V is TRBV11-2 and J is TRBJ2-7; the D gene is possibly TRBD1 (6 bases). Germline CDR1 reads SGHAT; CDR2 reads FQNNGV. The CDR3 runs to 14 residues. V shed 3 bases and J shed 2 bases, with 11 bases lying between them. The CDR3 loop reads CASSLGHVTYEQYF. Here the CDR3 DNA reads TGTGCCAGCAGCTTGGGACATGTCACCTACGAGCAGTACTTC.

The rearrangement uses TRBV6-1 and TRBJ1-5; TRBD1 matches at 8 bases. This CDR3 has 15 amino acids. CDR1 MNHNS and CDR2 SASEGT come from the germline V gene. The V gene end was trimmed by 6 bases and the J gene end by 3 bases; junction bases not matched to a gene: 7. CDR3 nucleotide sequence: TGTGCCAGCAGGGACTGGACAGGGCTCAATCAGCCCCAGCATTTT. Amino acid sequence: CASRDWTGLNQPQHF.

This clonotype has at least ten counts. The chain carries TRBV18 and TRBJ2-1; D is unresolved. V was pared by 3 bases and J by 8 bases, with 8 bases between. This CDR3 has 12 amino acids. Germline-derived CDR1 and CDR2 are KGHSH and LQKENI. For the CDR3, the DNA is TGTGCCAGCTCACCTAACGCCGATGAGCAGTTCTTC. Translating it yields CASSPNADEQFF.

This clonotype was detected a few times. This could be a read error, since a much larger clone is one nucleotide away. This chain connects TRBV24-1 to TRBJ2-1; TRBD2 matches at 9 bases. Germline CDR1 KGHDR, CDR2 SFDVKD. The CDR3 is 18 residues long. CDR3 sequence (DNA): TGTGCCACCAGTGATTTCGGCGGGAGGGCCGCCGCCTACAATGAGCAGCTCTTC. As protein: CATSDFGGRAAAYNEQLF.